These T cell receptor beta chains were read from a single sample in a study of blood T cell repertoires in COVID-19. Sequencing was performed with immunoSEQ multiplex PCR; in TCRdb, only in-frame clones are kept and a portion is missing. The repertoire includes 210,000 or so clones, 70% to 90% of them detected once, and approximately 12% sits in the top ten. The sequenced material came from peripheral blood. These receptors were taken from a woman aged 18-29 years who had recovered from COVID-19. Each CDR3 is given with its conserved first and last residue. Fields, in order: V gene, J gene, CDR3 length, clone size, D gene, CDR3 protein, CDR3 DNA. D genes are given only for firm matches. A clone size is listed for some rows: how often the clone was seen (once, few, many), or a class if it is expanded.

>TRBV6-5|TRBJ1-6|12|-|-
CASGLVNSPLHF
TGTGCCAGCGGACTAGTAAATTCACCCCTCCACTTT
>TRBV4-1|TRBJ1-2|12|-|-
CASSHLQGGLSF
TGCGCCAGCAGCCATCTACAGGGCGGGTTGAGCTTC
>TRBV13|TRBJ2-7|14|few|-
CASSTTRGSYEQYF
TGTGCCAGCAGCACGACCCGGGGGTCCTACGAGCAGTACTTC
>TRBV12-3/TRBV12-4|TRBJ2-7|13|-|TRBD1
CASSRQGVGEQYF
TGTGCCAGCAGCAGACAGGGGGTGGGCGAGCAGTACTTC
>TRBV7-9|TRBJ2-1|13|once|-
CASRDPRGNEQFF
TGTGCCAGCAGGGACCCCCGGGGCAATGAGCAGTTCTTC
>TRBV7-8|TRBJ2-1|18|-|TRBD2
CASSRDITSGRRRNEQFF
TGTGCCAGCAGCCGAGACATTACTAGCGGGAGAAGGCGCAATGAGCAGTTCTTC
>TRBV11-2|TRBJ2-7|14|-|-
CASSLFQGSYEQYF
TGTGCCAGCAGCTTATTTCAGGGTTCCTACGAGCAGTACTTC
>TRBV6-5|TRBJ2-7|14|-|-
CASSPLSRRGEQYF
TGTGCCAGCAGTCCGTTGAGTAGGAGGGGCGAGCAGTACTTC
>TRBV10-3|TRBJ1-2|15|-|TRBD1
CAIRDRDRVNYGYTF
TGTGCCATCAGGGACCGGGACAGGGTTAACTATGGCTACACCTTC
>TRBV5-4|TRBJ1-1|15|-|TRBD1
CASSPAGTGYTEAFF
TGTGCCAGCAGCCCGGCCGGGACAGGCTACACTGAAGCTTTCTTT
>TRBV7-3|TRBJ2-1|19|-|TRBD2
CASSSYPLSTSGRAAEQFF
TGTGCCAGCAGCTCCTACCCACTCTCGACTAGCGGGAGGGCCGCAGAGCAGTTCTTC
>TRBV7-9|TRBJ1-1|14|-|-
CASSLDGGSTEAFF
TGTGCCAGCAGCTTAGACGGGGGGAGCACTGAAGCTTTCTTT
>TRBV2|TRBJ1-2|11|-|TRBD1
CATTGGYGYTF
TGTGCCACCACAGGGGGCTATGGCTACACCTTC
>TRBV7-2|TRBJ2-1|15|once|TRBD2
CASSATGTSRGEQFF
TGTGCCAGCAGCGCAACCGGGACTAGCAGGGGTGAGCAGTTCTTC
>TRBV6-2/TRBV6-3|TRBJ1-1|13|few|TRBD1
CASSLQGSTEAFF
TGTGCCAGCAGTTTACAGGGGAGCACTGAAGCTTTCTTT
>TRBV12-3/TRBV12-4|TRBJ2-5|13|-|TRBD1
CASSLDRDSTQYF
TGTGCCAGCAGTCTGGACAGGGACTCGACCCAGTACTTC
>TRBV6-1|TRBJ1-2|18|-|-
CASSEGLSGRGRNYGYTF
TGTGCCAGCAGTGAAGGACTTTCTGGGCGGGGACGGAACTATGGCTACACCTTC
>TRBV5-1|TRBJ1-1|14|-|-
CASSPGGDFTEAFF
TGCGCCAGCAGCCCCGGGGGGGATTTCACTGAAGCTTTCTTT
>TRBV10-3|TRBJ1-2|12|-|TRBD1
CAISPGQGHYTF
TGTGCCATCAGTCCGGGACAGGGCCACTACACCTTC
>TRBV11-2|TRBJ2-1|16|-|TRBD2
CASSRNLAGGSNEQFF
TGTGCCAGCAGCCGAAATCTAGCGGGAGGGAGCAATGAGCAGTTCTTC
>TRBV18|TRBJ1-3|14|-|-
CASSPGGRRNTIYF
TGTGCCAGCTCACCAGGGGGGAGAAGAAACACCATATATTTT
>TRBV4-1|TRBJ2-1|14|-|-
CASSQEARIYEQFF
TGCGCCAGCAGCCAAGAGGCCAGGATTTATGAGCAGTTCTTC
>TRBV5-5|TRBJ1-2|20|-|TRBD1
CASSLAVGSRGSLPNYGYTF
TGTGCCAGCAGCTTGGCGGTAGGGAGCAGGGGGAGTCTCCCTAACTATGGCTACACCTTC
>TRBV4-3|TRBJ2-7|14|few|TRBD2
CASSPASGPYEQYF
TGCGCCAGCAGCCCGGCTAGCGGGCCCTACGAGCAGTACTTC
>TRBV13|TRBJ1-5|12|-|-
CASSLSNQPQHF
TGTGCCAGCAGCCTTAGCAATCAGCCCCAGCATTTT
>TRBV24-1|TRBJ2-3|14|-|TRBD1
CATSGQGGTDTQYF
TGTGCCACCAGTGGACAGGGGGGCACAGATACGCAGTATTTT
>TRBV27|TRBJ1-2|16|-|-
CASSFIHSAGSYGYTF
TGTGCCAGCAGTTTCATCCATTCCGCGGGCTCCTATGGCTACACCTTC
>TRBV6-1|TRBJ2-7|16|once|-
CASSETFETDTYEQYF
TGTGCCAGCAGTGAGACCTTCGAGACGGACACCTACGAGCAGTACTTC
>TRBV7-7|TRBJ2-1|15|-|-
CANWTDSCSYNEQFF
TGTGCCAACTGGACTGATTCGTGCTCCTACAATGAGCAGTTCTTC
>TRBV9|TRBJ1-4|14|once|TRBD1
CASSGRDSDEKLFF
TGTGCCAGCAGCGGCCGGGACAGTGATGAAAAACTGTTTTTT
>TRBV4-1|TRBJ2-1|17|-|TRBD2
CASSHESGTSGYNEQFF
TGCGCCAGCAGCCATGAATCCGGGACTAGCGGCTACAATGAGCAGTTCTTC
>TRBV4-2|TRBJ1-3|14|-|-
CASSQEGRGNTIYF
TGTGCCAGCAGCCAAGAGGGGCGGGGAAACACCATATATTTT
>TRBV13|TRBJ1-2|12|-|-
CASSLQGIGYTF
TGTGCCAGCAGCTTACAGGGTATTGGCTACACCTTC
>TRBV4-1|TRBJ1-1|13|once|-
CASSQSGGTEAFF
TGCGCCAGCAGCCAATCGGGAGGTACTGAAGCTTTCTTT
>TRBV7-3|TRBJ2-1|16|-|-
CASSLKGASPSNEQFF
TGTGCCAGCAGCTTAAAAGGAGCTAGCCCCAGCAATGAGCAGTTCTTC
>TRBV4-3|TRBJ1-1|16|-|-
CASSQEGADPKLEAFF
TGCGCCAGCAGCCAAGAGGGGGCAGACCCTAAGCTCGAAGCTTTCTTT
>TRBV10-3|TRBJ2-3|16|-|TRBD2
CAISESLAETTDTQYF
TGTGCCATCAGTGAGTCGCTAGCGGAGACCACAGATACGCAGTATTTT
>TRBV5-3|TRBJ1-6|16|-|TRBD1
CARSGRDRGYNSPLHF
TGTGCCAGAAGCGGCCGGGACAGGGGATATAATTCACCCCTCCACTTT
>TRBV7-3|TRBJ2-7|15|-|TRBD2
CASSLSGTSLHEQYF
TGTGCCAGCAGCTTATCCGGGACTAGCTTGCACGAGCAGTACTTC
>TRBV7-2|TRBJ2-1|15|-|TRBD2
CASSLVWEGYNEQFF
TGTGCCAGCAGCTTAGTTTGGGAGGGATACAATGAGCAGTTCTTC
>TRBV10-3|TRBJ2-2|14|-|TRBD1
CAISEAARGGELFF
TGTGCCATCAGTGAGGCGGCCAGGGGGGGGGAGCTGTTTTTT
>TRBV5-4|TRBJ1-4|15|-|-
CASRQDIGTNEKLFF
TGTGCCAGCAGACAGGATATTGGAACTAATGAAAAACTGTTTTTT
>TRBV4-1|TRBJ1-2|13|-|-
CASRDFPHYGYTF
TGCGCCAGTCGGGACTTCCCTCACTATGGCTACACCTTC
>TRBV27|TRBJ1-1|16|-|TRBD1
CASSVPGQGVFTEAFF
TGTGCCAGCAGTGTCCCGGGACAGGGAGTATTCACTGAAGCTTTCTTT
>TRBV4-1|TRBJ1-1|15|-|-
CASSQVQGLNTEAFF
TGCGCCAGCAGCCAAGTCCAGGGATTGAACACTGAAGCTTTCTTT
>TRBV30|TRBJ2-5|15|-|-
CAWSVRGGRRETQYF
TGTGCCTGGAGTGTACGGGGTGGTCGGCGAGAGACCCAGTACTTC
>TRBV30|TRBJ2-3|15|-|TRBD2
CAWSVGAGGADTQYF
TGTGCCTGGAGTGTGGGAGCGGGAGGGGCAGATACGCAGTATTTT
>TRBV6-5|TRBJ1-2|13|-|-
CASSTQVNYGYTF
TGTGCCAGCAGTACACAGGTTAACTATGGCTACACCTTC
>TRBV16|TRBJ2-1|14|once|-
CASPGLNNYNEQFF
TGTGCCAGCCCTGGACTAAACAACTACAATGAGCAGTTCTTC
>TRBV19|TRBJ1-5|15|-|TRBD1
CATQTDRGQGQPQHF
TGTGCCACACAGACGGACAGGGGGCAGGGTCAGCCCCAGCATTTT
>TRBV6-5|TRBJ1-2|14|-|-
CASNSNRFNYGYTF
TGTGCCAGCAACTCCAACAGATTTAACTATGGCTACACCTTC
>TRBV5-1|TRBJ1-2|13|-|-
CASSSDPGGGYTF
TGCGCCAGCAGCTCAGATCCTGGCGGTGGCTACACCTTC
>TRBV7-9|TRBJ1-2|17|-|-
CASSSTRGGGTSYGYTF
TGTGCCAGCAGCTCGACCAGGGGAGGGGGGACTAGTTATGGCTACACCTTC
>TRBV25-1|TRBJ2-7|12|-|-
CASSAKAYEQYF
TGTGCCAGCAGTGCTAAAGCTTACGAGCAGTACTTC
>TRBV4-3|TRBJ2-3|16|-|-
CASSQDEFSSTDTQYF
TGCGCCAGCAGCCAAGATGAGTTCTCTAGCACAGATACGCAGTATTTT